What follows are 14 T cell receptor beta chains derived from one specimen sequenced in a study of beta chain features in type 1 diabetes. What was sequenced were expressed TCRB transcripts, since all of the isolated RNA had been reverse transcribed. Assay: immunoSEQ multiplex PCR; the TCRdb copy retains only in-frame clones and omits some. The data hold 220,000 or so clones, with around 65% observed a single time. Material: naive CD4+ T cells from blood. These receptors were taken from a man aged 30 to 45 in good health.

The V call is TRBV4-1, the J call TRBJ2-1; D may be TRBD1 or TRBD2 (5 bases each). Germline V gene lookup returns CDR1 MGHRA and CDR2 YSYEKL. V was shortened by 7 bases and J by 8 bases, with 15 bases between the two germline ends. The CDR3 length is 13 residues. The CDR3 spells CASKRGDRDEQFF. The CDR3 DNA reads TGCGCCAGCAAGAGGGGAGATAGGGATGAGCAGTTCTTC.

The rearrangement links TRBV2 to TRBJ2-3; D possibly corresponds to TRBD2 (6 bases). Germline V gives CDR1 SNHLY, CDR2 FYNNEI. The V gene lost 3 bases and the J gene lost 6 bases, with 19 bases spanning the gap. The CDR3 has 16 amino acids. The CDR3 coding sequence is TGTGCCAGCAGTGACCCGGTCGGGAGCTCCACGGATACGCAGTATTTT. Protein: CASSDPVGSSTDTQYF.

The chain has TRBV7-2 and TRBJ1-1; D not resolved. The CDR3 is 14 amino acids. The germline CDR1 and CDR2 sequences are SGHTA and FQGNSA. V shed 1 base and J shed 5 bases, with 11 bases lying between them. CDR3 in amino acids: CASSLVSGSTEAFF. The CDR3 DNA sequence: TGTGCCAGCAGCTTAGTTTCGGGGTCGACTGAAGCTTTCTTT.

The chain has TRBV28 and TRBJ2-5; D is ambiguous. The CDR3 is made up of 13 amino acids. Germline CDR1 and CDR2: MDHEN and SYDVKM. V lost 4 bases to trimming and J lost 5 bases, with 11 bases between them. This CDR3 is CASSWVLGETQYF. The CDR3 DNA reads as TGTGCCAGCAGTTGGGTACTCGGGGAGACCCAGTACTTC.

The chain uses TRBV9 and TRBJ2-4, with D possibly being TRBD2 (5 bases). The CDR3 totals 14 residues. Germline CDR1 SGDLS, CDR2 YYNGEE. With 0 bases removed from V and 5 bases from J, the gap between germline ends came to 9 bases. The CDR3 nucleotides are TGTGCCAGCAGCGTAGGGCGGGCCGAAAACATTCAGTACTTC. It translates to CASSVGRAENIQYF.

The chain has TRBV30 and TRBJ1-5; 9 bases are shared with TRBD1. Per the germline V gene, CDR1 is GTSNPN and CDR2 is SVGIG (reference sequence). Trimming removed 0 bases from V and 1 base from J; junction bases left unmatched: 13. The CDR3 totals 19 residues. CDR3 nucleotides: TGTGCCTGGAGTGTAAGAACAGGGGGCGCGGGAAGGAGCAATCAGCCCCAGCATTTT. Translation: CAWSVRTGGAGRSNQPQHF.

The V call is TRBV11-2, the J call TRBJ2-7; D is ambiguous. From germline, CDR1 is SGHAT and CDR2 FQNNGV. V lost 5 bases, J lost 6 bases, and 20 bases lay in between. CDR3 size: 15 residues. The CDR3 nucleotides are TGTGCCAGCAGCCCCTTCTTGATGCATGGTGGCGAGCAGTACTTC. This encodes CASSPFLMHGGEQYF.

The chain joins TRBV29-1 to TRBJ2-5; TRBD1 matches at 11 bases. V lost 7 bases and J lost 3; bases outside the gene matches: 10. The germline V gene has CDR1 SQVTM and CDR2 ANQGSEA. The CDR3 is 15 residues long. The CDR3 coding sequence is TGCAGCGCCGGACACGGGACAGGGGGTAAAGAGACCCAGTACTTC. Translation gives CSAGHGTGGKETQYF.

This clone was counted a few times. The chain is built from TRBV28 and TRBJ2-4, with D possibly TRBD1 on 6 matching bases. The CDR3 spans 15 residues. The V gene's germline CDR1 is MDHEN and CDR2 SYDVKM. V was trimmed by 4 bases and J by 0 bases, leaving 10 bases between them. The CDR3 coding sequence is TGTGCCAGCAGTTATGGACAGATAGCCAAAAACATTCAGTACTTC. Translation: CASSYGQIAKNIQYF.

The chain combines TRBV4-3 with TRBJ2-4; no clear D gene. V lost 0 bases to trimming and J lost 7 bases, with 13 bases between them. CDR1 and CDR2 (germline): LGHNA, YSLEER. CDR3 size: 15 residues. CDR3 sequence: CASSQESWNGNIQYF. CDR3 sequence (DNA): TGCGCCAGCAGCCAAGAGTCATGGAATGGGAACATTCAGTACTTC.

This clone appeared once. The V call is TRBV2, the J call TRBJ1-6; D possibly corresponds to TRBD1 (6 bases). This CDR3 comprises 15 residues. Trimming took 2 bases from V and 7 from J, leaving 12 bases between them. Germline V gene sequence: CDR1 SNHLY, CDR2 FYNNEI. In DNA form, the CDR3 reads TGTGCCAGCAGTGAAAGGGGGGCGATAAATTCACCCCTCCACTTT. It is translated as CASSERGAINSPLHF.

This clone was seen just once. The chain combines TRBV5-1 with TRBJ1-5; D call uncertain. Trimming stripped 4 bases from V and 1 base from J, with 18 bases between. Germline-derived CDR1 and CDR2 are SGHRS and YFSETQ. The CDR3 loop spans 17 amino acids. The CDR3 nucleotides read TGCGCCAGCAGCCTACTACCGGGGATGGTAAGCAATCAGCCCCAGCATTTT. Residues: CASSLLPGMVSNQPQHF.

In DNA form, the CDR3 reads TGTGCCAGGCCCCACCGACAGGCCTCGAACACTGAAGCTTTCTTT. Encoded protein: CARPHRQASNTEAFF. The V gene is TRBV25-1, the J gene TRBJ1-1; D might be TRBD1 (6 bases). The CDR3 is 15 amino acids. Trimming took 9 bases from V and 1 from J, leaving 18 bases between them. Looked up from germline, CDR1 is MGHDK and CDR2 is SYGVNS.

This clone was seen just once. V gene TRBV9 combines with J gene TRBJ2-7; 9 nucleotides match TRBD1. The CDR3 contains 14 residues. Per the germline V gene, CDR1 is SGDLS and CDR2 is YYNGEE. Trimming cost V 3 bases and J 2 bases; bases outside gene matches: 3. CDR3 region: CASSAGTGPYEQYF. The CDR3 DNA follows: TGTGCCAGCAGCGCCGGGACAGGGCCCTACGAGCAGTACTTC.